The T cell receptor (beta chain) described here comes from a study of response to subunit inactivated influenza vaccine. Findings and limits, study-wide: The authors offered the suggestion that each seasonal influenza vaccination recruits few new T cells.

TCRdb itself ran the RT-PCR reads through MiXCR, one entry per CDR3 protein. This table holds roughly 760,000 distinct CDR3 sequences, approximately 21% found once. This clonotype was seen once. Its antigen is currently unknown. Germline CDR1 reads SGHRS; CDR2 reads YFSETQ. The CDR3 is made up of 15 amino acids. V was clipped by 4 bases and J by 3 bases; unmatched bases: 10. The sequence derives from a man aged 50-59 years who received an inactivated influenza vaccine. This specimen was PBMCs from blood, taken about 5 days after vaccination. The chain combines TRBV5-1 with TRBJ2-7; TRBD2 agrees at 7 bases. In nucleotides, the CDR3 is TGCGCCAGCAGCCCTTGGGGCGGGGGTGACTACGAGCAGTACTTC. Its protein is CASSPWGGGDYEQYF. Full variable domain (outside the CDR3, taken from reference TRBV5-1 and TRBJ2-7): KAGVTQTPRYLIKTRGQQVTLSCSPISGHRSVSWYQQTPGQGLQFLFEYFSETQRNKGNFPGRFSGRQFSNSRSEMNVSTLELGDSALYLCASSPWGGGDYEQYFGPGTRLTVT.